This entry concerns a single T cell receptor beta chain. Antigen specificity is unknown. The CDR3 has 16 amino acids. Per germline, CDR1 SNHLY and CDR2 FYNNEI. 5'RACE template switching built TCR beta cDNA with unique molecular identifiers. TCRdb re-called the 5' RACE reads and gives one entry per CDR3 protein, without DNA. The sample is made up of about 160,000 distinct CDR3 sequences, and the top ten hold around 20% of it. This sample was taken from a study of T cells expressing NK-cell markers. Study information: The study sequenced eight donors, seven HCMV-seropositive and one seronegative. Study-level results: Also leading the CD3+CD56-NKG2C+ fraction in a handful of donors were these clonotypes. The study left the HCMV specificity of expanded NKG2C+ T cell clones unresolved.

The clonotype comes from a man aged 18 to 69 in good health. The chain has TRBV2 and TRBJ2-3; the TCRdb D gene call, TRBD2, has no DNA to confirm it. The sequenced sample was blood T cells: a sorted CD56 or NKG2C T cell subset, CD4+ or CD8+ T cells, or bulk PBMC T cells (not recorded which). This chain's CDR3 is CASSLNQAGPTDTQYF.